Listed here are 17 T cell receptor beta chains from one sample, sequenced in a study of blood T cell repertoires in COVID-19. Method: immunoSEQ multiplex PCR; TCRdb's copy keeps in-frame clones and lacks some. The repertoire holds about 270,000 clones, with roughly 86% as singletons. Source material: PBMCs or T cells enriched from blood (not recorded which). Every receptor here comes from a woman between 55 and 75 years old who had recovered from COVID-19.

This chain uses TRBV18 with TRBJ2-3; 8 bases line up with TRBD1. After removal of 3 bases from V and 1 base from J, the junction contained 6 bases not matched to a gene. This CDR3 region has 16 residues. The germline V gene has CDR1 KGHSH and CDR2 LQKENI. This chain's CDR3 is CASSPGGTGGTDTQYF. The CDR3 nucleotides read TGTGCCAGCTCACCTGGGGGGACAGGCGGCACAGATACGCAGTATTTT. The whole variable domain, filled in from reference TRBV18 and TRBJ2-3, reads NAGVMQNPRHLVRRRGQEARLRCSPMKGHSHVYWYRQLPEEGLKFMVYLQKENIIDESGMPKERFSAEFPKEGPSILRIQQVVRGDSAAYFCASSPGGTGGTDTQYFGPGTRLTVL.

This chain links TRBV28 with TRBJ1-2, with TRBD1 matching over 8 bases. The CDR3 runs 14 residues. V dropped 9 bases and J dropped 4; count of bases not matched to a gene: 10. CDR1 is MDHEN and CDR2 is SYDVKM in the germline V gene. The CDR3 reads CASSGQGTGYGYTF. DNA for the CDR3: TGTGCCAGTTCTGGACAGGGAACGGGCTATGGCTACACCTTC.

The chain carries TRBV12-5 and TRBJ2-1, with 8 bases matching TRBD2. The CDR3 has 13 amino acids. J was trimmed by 0 bases and V by 9 bases; bases with no gene match: 1. In germline, CDR1 is LGHNT, CDR2 FRNRAP. The CDR3 region is CASSGSSYNEQFF. In DNA, the CDR3 is TGTGCTAGCAGCGGGAGCTCCTACAATGAGCAGTTCTTC.

The chain links TRBV19 to TRBJ1-5, with D unresolved. Per the germline V gene, CDR1 is LNHDA and CDR2 is SQIVND (reference sequence). This CDR3 is 15 amino acids long. The V and J ends lost 3 bases and 5 bases respectively, with 14 bases between them. For the CDR3, the DNA is TGTGCCAGTAGTATGGAGGGTTTTTTGGATCAGCCCCAGCATTTT. Its translation is CASSMEGFLDQPQHF.

The V and J genes are TRBV7-8 and TRBJ1-1; 7 bases are shared with TRBD1. The CDR3 runs 14 residues. Per germline, CDR1 SGHVS and CDR2 FQNEAQ. V dropped 5 bases and J dropped 5; count of bases not matched to a gene: 8. The CDR3 coding sequence is TGTGCCAGCAGCAACCGGGACAGAGGGACTGAAGCTTTCTTT. It encodes CASSNRDRGTEAFF.

As for this clone: Other DNA sequences within the sample encode an identical CDR3. V gene TRBV18 combines with J gene TRBJ1-4; D may be TRBD1 (6 bases). From germline, CDR1 is KGHSH and CDR2 LQKENI. Trimming pared 3 bases from V and 3 bases from J, leaving 8 bases between. The CDR3 sequence is 14 residues long. The CDR3 bases are TGTGCCAGCTCACCTCAGGGGTCTAATGAAAAACTGTTTTTT. It yields the protein CASSPQGSNEKLFF.

The gene calls are TRBV5-6 and TRBJ1-1, with TRBD1 identical over 7 bases. V shed 4 bases and J 0 bases; nucleotides not matched to a gene: 9. Germline CDR1 is SGHDT and CDR2 is YYEEEE. This CDR3 comprises 16 residues. CDR3 DNA: TGTGCCAGCAGCGCTATTGGACAGGACATGAACACTGAAGCTTTCTTT. Amino acid sequence: CASSAIGQDMNTEAFF.

This chain links TRBV19 with TRBJ2-7; D is perhaps TRBD2 (5 bases). CDR3 length equals 14 residues. The germline V gene has CDR1 LNHDA and CDR2 SQIVND (reference sequence). V lost 4 bases and J 0 bases, leaving 10 bases between the germline ends. In DNA form, the CDR3 reads TGTGCCAGTAGTACTGGAGGAGCCTCCTACGAGCAGTACTTC. Translated, it gives CASSTGGASYEQYF.

With regard to this clone: Mismatch with germline at one junction end may stem from a read error. This chain uses TRBV7-7 with TRBJ2-5; the match to TRBD2 covers 7 bases. Germline loops: CDR1 SSHAT, CDR2 FNYEAQ (reference sequence). The CDR3 loop spans 15 amino acids. CDR3 nucleotide sequence: TGTGCTAGCAGCTTAGCGTTCGGGGGGATAGAGACCCAGTACTTC. It yields the protein CASSLAFGGIETQYF.

The chain joins TRBV27 to TRBJ1-1, with a weak D call TRBD1 (6 bases). V was shortened by 7 bases and J by 5 bases, with 23 bases between the two germline ends. Germline assignment: CDR1 MNHEY and CDR2 SMNVEV (reference sequence). This CDR3 comprises 16 residues. CDR3 in amino acids: CASKLLAGATSTEAFF. CDR3 coding DNA: TGTGCCAGCAAACTTCTGGCAGGGGCTACGAGTACTGAAGCTTTCTTT.

The rearrangement joins TRBV29-1 to TRBJ2-1, with a weak D call TRBD1 (7 bases). The CDR3 totals 14 residues. V was shortened by 3 bases and J by 2 bases, with 11 bases between the two germline ends. Germline V CDR1 and CDR2: SQVTM, ANQGSEA. The CDR3 DNA reads as TGCAGCGTTGATGCAGGGGGGACCTACAATGAGCAGTTCTTC. This gives the protein CSVDAGGTYNEQFF.

V gene TRBV25-1 combines with J gene TRBJ1-5; 7 nucleotides line up with TRBD1. Germline CDR1 reads MGHDK; CDR2 reads SYGVNS. With V trimmed by 8 bases and J by 3 bases, 4 bases remained unmatched. The CDR3 spans 13 residues. The CDR3 is CASRGQNNQPQHF. CDR3 sequence (DNA): TGTGCCAGCCGGGGACAGAACAATCAGCCCCAGCATTTT.

The V call is TRBV2, the J call TRBJ1-1; D not resolved. With 6 bases removed from V and 6 bases from J, the gap between germline ends came to 14 bases. CDR3 length equals 13 residues. Germline CDR1 is SNHLY and CDR2 is FYNNEI. The CDR3 here is CASRPRAGAEAFF. CDR3 nucleotide sequence: TGTGCCAGCAGACCCCGAGCGGGCGCTGAAGCTTTCTTT.

The genes are TRBV7-8 and TRBJ2-5; TRBD2 aligns across 7 bases. Germline CDR1 and CDR2: SGHVS and FQNEAQ. Losses at the gene ends were 8 bases for V and 2 bases for J; bases not matched to a gene: 8. The CDR3 is 14 residues long. The DNA of the CDR3 is TGTGCCAGCGGCGGGAGAGGAGTACAAGAGACCCAGTACTTC. Protein product: CASGGRGVQETQYF.

This clone appeared once. This sequence joins TRBV19 and TRBJ1-1, with 7 bases lining up with TRBD1. There are 13 residues in the CDR3. In germline, CDR1 is LNHDA, CDR2 SQIVND (reference sequence). J lost 5 bases, V lost 6 bases, and 6 bases had no gene match. CDR3 coding DNA: TGTGCCAGTAGCACCGGGACAGCGACTGAAGCTTTCTTT. It yields the protein CASSTGTATEAFF.

The chain combines TRBV5-1 with TRBJ2-2, with 15 bases matching TRBD2. Trimming took 4 bases from V and 3 from J; bases not matched to a gene: 4. The CDR3 sequence is 17 residues long. CDR1 SGHRS and CDR2 YFSETQ come from the germline V gene. The CDR3 loop reads CASSPGLAGGDTGELFF. CDR3 sequence (DNA): TGCGCCAGCAGCCCCGGACTAGCGGGGGGGGACACCGGGGAGCTGTTTTTT. The variable domain in full, with the rest retrieved from reference TRBV5-1 and TRBJ2-2, is KAGVTQTPRYLIKTRGQQVTLSCSPISGHRSVSWYQQTPGQGLQFLFEYFSETQRNKGNFPGRFSGRQFSNSRSEMNVSTLELGDSALYLCASSPGLAGGDTGELFFGEGSRLTVL.

This chain links TRBV5-5 with TRBJ1-1; D perhaps matches TRBD1 (6 bases). Germline CDR1 is SGHKS and CDR2 is YYEKEE (reference sequence). Trimming took off 0 bases at V and 8 bases at J, with 8 bases between the two ends. The CDR3 loop spans 12 amino acids. The CDR3 region is CASSLGTVEAFF. The DNA of the CDR3 is TGTGCCAGCAGCTTGGGGACAGTCGAAGCTTTCTTT.